Following are 4 T cell receptor beta chains from one sample sequenced in a study of siplizumab effects on memory and regulatory T cells. The repertoire was sequenced with immunoSEQ multiplex PCR; TCRdb's copy has only in-frame clones and lacks some. The sample lists fewer than 15,000 clones; around 43% were seen once. For these TCRs, the target antigens are not known. Responder and stimulator cells in the mixed lymphocyte reaction were cultured together for around six days at 37°C. The specimen sequenced was CFSE-low (dividing) CD4+ T cells sorted from an allogeneic mixed lymphocyte reaction. These receptors originate from a human donor in good health; the cells came from an allogeneic mixed lymphocyte reaction. Some clones in this sample may be carry-over from other donors' samples.

The chain is built from TRBV6-1 and TRBJ2-1; 9 bases match TRBD1. The V segment lost 2 bases and the J segment 0 bases; nucleotides outside the gene matches: 5. The CDR3 length is 17 residues. Germline V gene sequence: CDR1 MNHNS, CDR2 SASEGT. This CDR3 reads CASSEYGTGSSYNEQFF. As DNA, the CDR3 is TGTGCCAGCAGTGAATATGGGACAGGGAGCTCCTACAATGAGCAGTTCTTC.

This chain links TRBV19 with TRBJ1-4, with TRBD1 identical over 7 bases. CDR3 length: 15 amino acids. Germline V gives CDR1 LNHDA, CDR2 SQIVND (reference sequence). V gave up 6 bases and J gave up 2 bases; unmatched junction bases: 6. The CDR3 sequence: CASSPWDSTNEKLFF. CDR3 in DNA: TGTGCCAGTAGCCCCTGGGACAGTACTAATGAAAAACTGTTTTTT.

This clone has just a few counts. V usage is TRBV19 and J usage is TRBJ2-3; 7 positions match TRBD1. Unmatched junction bases numbered 9, after V lost 10 bases and J lost 2 bases. Germline assignment: CDR1 LNHDA and CDR2 SQIVND (reference sequence). CDR3 size: 14 residues. The CDR3 spells CATRRGGFTDTQYF. The CDR3 DNA is TGTGCCACTCGACGAGGGGGCTTCACAGATACGCAGTATTTT.

The V call is TRBV29-1, the J call TRBJ2-2; a weak D match, TRBD1 (5 bases). The V and J ends lost 4 bases and 3 bases respectively, with 9 bases between them. Germline values: CDR1 SQVTM, CDR2 ANQGSEA. This CDR3 has 13 residues. CDR3: CSVGSGYTGELFF. The CDR3 DNA follows: TGCAGCGTTGGTTCAGGGTACACCGGGGAGCTGTTTTTT.